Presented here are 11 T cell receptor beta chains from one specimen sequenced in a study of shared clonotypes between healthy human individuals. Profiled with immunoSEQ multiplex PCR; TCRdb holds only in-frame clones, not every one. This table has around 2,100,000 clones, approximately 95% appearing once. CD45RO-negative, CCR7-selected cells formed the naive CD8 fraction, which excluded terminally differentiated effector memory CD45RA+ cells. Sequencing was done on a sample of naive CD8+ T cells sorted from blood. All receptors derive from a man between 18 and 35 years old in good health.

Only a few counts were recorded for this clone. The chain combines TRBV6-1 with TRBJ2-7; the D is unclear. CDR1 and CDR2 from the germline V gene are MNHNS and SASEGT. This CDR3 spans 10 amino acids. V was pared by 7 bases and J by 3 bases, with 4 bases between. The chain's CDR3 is CASMYYEQYF. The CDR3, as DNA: TGTGCCAGCATGTACTACGAGCAGTACTTC.

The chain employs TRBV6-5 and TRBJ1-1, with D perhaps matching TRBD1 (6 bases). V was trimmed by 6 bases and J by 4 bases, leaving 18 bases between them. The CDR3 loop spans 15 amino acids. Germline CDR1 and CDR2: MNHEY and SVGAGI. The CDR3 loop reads CASSPAGAGGTEAFF. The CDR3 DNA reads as TGTGCCAGCAGCCCGGCGGGGGCCGGCGGCACTGAAGCTTTCTTT.

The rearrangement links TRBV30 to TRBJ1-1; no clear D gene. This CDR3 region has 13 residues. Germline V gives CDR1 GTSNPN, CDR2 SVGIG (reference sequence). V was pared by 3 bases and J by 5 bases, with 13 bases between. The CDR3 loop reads CAWSENPGTEAFF. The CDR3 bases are TGTGCCTGGAGCGAAAATCCGGGAACTGAAGCTTTCTTT.

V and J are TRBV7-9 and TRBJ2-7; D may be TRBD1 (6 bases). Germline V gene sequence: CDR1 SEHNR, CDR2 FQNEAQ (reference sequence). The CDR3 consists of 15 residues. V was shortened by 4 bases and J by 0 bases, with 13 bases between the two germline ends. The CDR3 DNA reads TGTGCCAGCAGCTCGACCCGGGACACCTCCTACGAGCAGTACTTC. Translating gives CASSSTRDTSYEQYF. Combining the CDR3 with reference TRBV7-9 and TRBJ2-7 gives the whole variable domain DTGVSQNPRHKITKRGQNVTFRCDPISEHNRLYWYRQTLGQGPEFLTYFQNEAQLEKSRLLSDRFSAERPKGSFSTLEIQRTEQGDSAMYLCASSSTRDTSYEQYFGPGTRLTVT.

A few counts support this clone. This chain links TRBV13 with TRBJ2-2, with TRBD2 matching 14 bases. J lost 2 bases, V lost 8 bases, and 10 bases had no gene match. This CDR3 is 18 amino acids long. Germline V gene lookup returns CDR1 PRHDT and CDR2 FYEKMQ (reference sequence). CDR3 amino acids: CASSPSGTSGSNTGELFF. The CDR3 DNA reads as TGTGCCAGCTCCCCCTCCGGGACTAGCGGGAGTAACACCGGGGAGCTGTTTTTT.

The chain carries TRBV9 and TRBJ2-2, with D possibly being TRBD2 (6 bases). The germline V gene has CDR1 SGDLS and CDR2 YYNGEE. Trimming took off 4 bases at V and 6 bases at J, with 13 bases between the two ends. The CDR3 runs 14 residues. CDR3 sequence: CASSPPPGAGELFF. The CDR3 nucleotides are TGTGCCAGCAGCCCCCCCCCGGGGGCCGGGGAGCTGTTTTTT.

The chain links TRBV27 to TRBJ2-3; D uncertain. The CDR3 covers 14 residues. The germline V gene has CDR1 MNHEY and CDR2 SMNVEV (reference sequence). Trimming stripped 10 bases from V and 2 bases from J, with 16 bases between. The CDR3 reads CATAVIGNTDTQYF. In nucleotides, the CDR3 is TGTGCCACCGCGGTGATTGGGAACACAGATACGCAGTATTTT.

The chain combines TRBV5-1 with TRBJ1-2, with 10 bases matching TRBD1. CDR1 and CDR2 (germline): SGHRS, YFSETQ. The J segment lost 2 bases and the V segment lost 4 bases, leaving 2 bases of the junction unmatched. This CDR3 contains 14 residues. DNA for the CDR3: TGCGCCAGCAGCAAGGGACAGGGGAACTATGGCTACACCTTC. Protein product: CASSKGQGNYGYTF.

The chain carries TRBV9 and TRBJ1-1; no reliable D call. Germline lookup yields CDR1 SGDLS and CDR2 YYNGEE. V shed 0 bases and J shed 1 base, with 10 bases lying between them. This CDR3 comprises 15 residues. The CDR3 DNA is TGTGCCAGCAGCGTAGGGCAGACTCCGAACACTGAAGCTTTCTTT. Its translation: CASSVGQTPNTEAFF.

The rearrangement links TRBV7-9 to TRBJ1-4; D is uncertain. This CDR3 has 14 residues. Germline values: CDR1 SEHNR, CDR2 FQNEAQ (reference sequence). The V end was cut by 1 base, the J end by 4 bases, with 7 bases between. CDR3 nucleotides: TGTGCCAGCAGCTTAGAGAGGAATAATGAAAAACTGTTTTTT. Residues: CASSLERNNEKLFF.

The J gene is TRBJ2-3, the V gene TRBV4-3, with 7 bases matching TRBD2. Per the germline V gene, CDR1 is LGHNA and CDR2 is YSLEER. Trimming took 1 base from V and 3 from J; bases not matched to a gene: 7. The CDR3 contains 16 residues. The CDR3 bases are TGCGCCAGCAGCCAAGTGCTAGCGGAGTGGACAGATACGCAGTATTTT. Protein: CASSQVLAEWTDTQYF.